Shown below are 29 T cell receptor beta chains from a single sample sequenced in a study of monozygotic twins with inflammatory bowel disease. TCRdb re-called the 5' RACE reads and catalogs CDR3 proteins one per entry, DNA excluded. The ten most abundant clones cover less than 9% of a sample with about 200,000 distinct CDR3 sequences. The sequenced material came from blood. Receptor source: a human donor with ulcerative colitis or Crohn's disease, or a healthy co-twin of an affected twin (not recorded which).

CDR3 in amino acids: CASLPSGGWGNEQFF. V gene TRBV12-3 or TRBV12-4 combines with J gene TRBJ2-1; TCRdb's D call, TRBD2, is unchecked because there is no DNA. This CDR3 is built from 15 residues.

This chain joins TRBV20-1 and TRBJ2-7; TCRdb reports TRBD1, a call that lacks DNA to check it against. Germline CDR1 is DFQATT and CDR2 is SNEGSKA (reference sequence). The CDR3 is 13 amino acids. The CDR3 loop reads CSATGLRSYEQYF.

The chain recombines TRBV28 with TRBJ2-2; the TRBD2 assignment by TCRdb is unverifiable without DNA. Looked up from germline, CDR1 is MDHEN and CDR2 is SYDVKM. CDR3 length: 16 residues. The chain's CDR3 is CASSYATSGRIGELFF.

The chain is built from TRBV5-1 and TRBJ1-1. Germline CDR1 and CDR2: SGHRS and YFSETQ. There are 16 residues in the CDR3. The CDR3 reads CASSLSFGVTNTEAFF.

The V and J genes are TRBV28 and TRBJ2-7. The CDR3 length is 14 residues. Germline CDR1 is MDHEN and CDR2 is SYDVKM. The CDR3 sequence: CASSLAWKILEQYF.

This CDR3 is CASSREWQTNYGYTF. The V and J genes are TRBV12-3 or TRBV12-4 and TRBJ1-2. This CDR3 contains 15 residues.

J is TRBJ2-1 and V is TRBV6-2 or TRBV6-3; TCRdb designates TRBD2, a call that cannot be tested without DNA. The CDR3 spans 15 residues. Germline V gene lookup returns CDR1 MNHEY and CDR2 SVGEGT. This CDR3 is CASRRIAGGQGEQFF.

V and J are TRBV6-1 and TRBJ2-1. This CDR3 is built from 15 residues. Germline V gene sequence: CDR1 MNHNS, CDR2 SASEGT. CDR3 in amino acids: CASSTTGGSYNEQFF.

The chain combines TRBV5-1 with TRBJ2-3; the TRBD2 assignment by TCRdb is unverifiable without DNA. CDR1 is SGHRS, CDR2 YFSETQ, per germline. There are 17 residues in the CDR3. This CDR3 reads CASSGGLAGSGTDTQYF. Supplemented by reference TRBV5-1 and TRBJ2-3, the full variable domain reads KAGVTQTPRYLIKTRGQQVTLSCSPISGHRSVSWYQQTPGQGLQFLFEYFSETQRNKGNFPGRFSGRQFSNSRSEMNVSTLELGDSALYLCASSGGLAGSGTDTQYFGPGTRLTVL.

V usage is TRBV19 and J usage is TRBJ2-2; the D call of TRBD1 rests on TCRdb alone, since no DNA is present to check it. CDR1 LNHDA and CDR2 SQIVND come from the germline V gene (reference sequence). The CDR3 has 14 amino acids. The CDR3 sequence: CASRFGGNTGELFF.

This rearrangement joins TRBV20-1 to TRBJ2-1. Germline CDR1 reads DFQATT; CDR2 reads SNEGSKA (reference sequence). CDR3 length: 11 residues. CDR3 region: CSAGFFGEQFF.

The rearrangement uses TRBV25-1 and TRBJ1-4; the D call of TRBD1 rests on TCRdb alone, since no DNA is present to check it. CDR1 is MGHDK and CDR2 is SYGVNS in the germline V gene. There are 16 residues in the CDR3. The CDR3 sequence: CASSESTGAMGEKLFF.

The chain uses TRBV5-6 and TRBJ2-1; as DNA is missing, the TRBD2 call by TCRdb cannot be tested. The CDR3 contains 18 residues. Per germline, CDR1 SGHDT and CDR2 YYEEEE. The CDR3 is CASTPRGLGRSSYNEQFF. Combining the CDR3 with reference TRBV5-6 and TRBJ2-1 gives the whole variable domain DAGVTQSPTHLIKTRGQQVTLRCSPKSGHDTVSWYQQALGQGPQFIFQYYEEEERQRGNFPDRFSGHQFPNYSSELNVNALLLGDSALYLCASTPRGLGRSSYNEQFFGPGTRLTVL.

V usage is TRBV7-9 and J usage is TRBJ2-3; TCRdb picks TRBD2, but there is no DNA to check that call. CDR3 length: 17 residues. Germline values: CDR1 SEHNR, CDR2 FQNEAQ (reference sequence). CDR3 sequence: CASSASLAGPGTDTQYF.

The V call is TRBV7-9, the J call TRBJ2-7; the TCRdb call, TRBD1, lacks DNA for checking. From germline, CDR1 is SEHNR and CDR2 FQNEAQ (reference sequence). The CDR3 runs 15 residues. CDR3: CASSDGQDGAFEQYF.

The chain links TRBV7-6 to TRBJ2-2; TCRdb gives TRBD2 as the D gene, but with no DNA this cannot be confirmed. Per the germline V gene, CDR1 is SGHVS and CDR2 is FNYEAQ. This CDR3 comprises 15 residues. CDR3 in amino acids: CASSWRAGDTGELFF.

This clonotype is medium-sized by frequency. CDR3 in amino acids: CASSLTWGGNEKLFF. The chain has TRBV5-5 and TRBJ1-4. Germline-derived CDR1 and CDR2 are SGHKS and YYEKEE (reference sequence). CDR3 length: 15 amino acids.

The chain carries TRBV14 and TRBJ2-1; with no DNA, the TCRdb D assignment of TRBD2 cannot be verified. Germline V gene lookup returns CDR1 SGHDN and CDR2 FVKESK. The CDR3 contains 19 residues. CDR3 protein: CASSPERGGRSISNNEQFF.

CDR3 loop: CSAREAPYNEKLFF. The rearrangement joins TRBV20-1 to TRBJ1-4. In germline, CDR1 is DFQATT, CDR2 SNEGSKA (reference sequence). The CDR3 consists of 14 residues.

The chain joins TRBV5-4 to TRBJ2-1. The CDR3 is made up of 14 amino acids. Looked up from germline, CDR1 is SGHNT and CDR2 is YYREEE (reference sequence). CDR3: CASSLLPADNEQFF.

V gene TRBV28 combines with J gene TRBJ1-4. Per the germline V gene, CDR1 is MDHEN and CDR2 is SYDVKM. CDR3 length: 13 amino acids. CDR3 sequence: CASKDPAGEKLFF. The full variable domain, its missing parts supplied by reference TRBV28 and TRBJ1-4, is DVKVTQSSRYLVKRTGEKVFLECVQDMDHENMFWYRQDPGLGLRLIYFSYDVKMKEKGDIPEGYSVSREKKERFSLILESASTNQTSMYLCASKDPAGEKLFFGSGTQLSVL.

V usage is TRBV5-1 and J usage is TRBJ2-2; without DNA, the TCRdb call of TRBD1 cannot be checked. The germline V gene encodes CDR1 SGHRS and CDR2 YFSETQ. There are 15 residues in the CDR3. CDR3 loop: CASSAGQGITGELFF.

The genes are TRBV20-1 and TRBJ1-3. CDR3 length: 16 residues. CDR1 is DFQATT and CDR2 is SNEGSKA in the germline V gene (reference sequence). This chain's CDR3 is CSAAPIGRQTRNTIYF.

The CDR3 sequence: CASSPSGRGYYGYTF. This sequence joins TRBV7-9 and TRBJ1-2; without DNA, the TCRdb call of TRBD1 cannot be checked. From germline, CDR1 is SEHNR and CDR2 FQNEAQ (reference sequence). The CDR3 is 15 residues long.

The chain joins TRBV20-1 to TRBJ1-1; the D call of TRBD1 rests on TCRdb alone, since no DNA is present to check it. Per the germline V gene, CDR1 is DFQATT and CDR2 is SNEGSKA (reference sequence). The CDR3 consists of 15 residues. The CDR3 spells CSARVGGARNTEAFF.

Here the CDR3 reads CSARTSRDRANTGELFF. V usage is TRBV20-1 and J usage is TRBJ2-2; the D gene TCRdb calls, TRBD1, cannot be checked with no DNA. There are 17 residues in the CDR3. Germline CDR1 DFQATT, CDR2 SNEGSKA (reference sequence).

The chain employs TRBV20-1 and TRBJ2-1; lacking DNA, the TRBD2 call made by TCRdb goes unchecked. The CDR3 spans 14 residues. Germline V gene sequence: CDR1 DFQATT, CDR2 SNEGSKA (reference sequence). Here the CDR3 reads CSARLPLYFNEQFF.

The chain has TRBV11-2 and TRBJ1-3; checking the TCRdb D call of TRBD1 is not possible without DNA. Looked up from germline, CDR1 is SGHAT and CDR2 is FQNNGV. The CDR3 loop spans 18 amino acids. The CDR3 is CASRLDREQLFSGNTIYF.

The V gene is TRBV6-4, the J gene TRBJ2-1; TCRdb indicates TRBD1, and absent DNA this call remains unverified. From germline, CDR1 is MRHNA and CDR2 SNTAGT. CDR3 size: 14 residues. The CDR3 loop is CASSGSGGENEQFF.